The source of this T cell receptor (beta chain) is a study of identical twins. Whole-study findings and limits: For zero-insertion analyses, partial confounding could come from invariant MAIT and iNKT cells. Conclusions were based on cross-sectional statistical analysis, without following the same donors.

Via MiXCR, TCRdb re-called the 5' RACE reads, giving one row per CDR3 protein. Altogether 450,000 or so distinct CDR3 sequences are present, approximately 14% being singletons, with the ten largest covering approximately 1%. Regarding this clonotype: The antigen is undetermined.

All donors were healthy, and all were Caucasian. These data were also reused for a study on yellow fever vaccine responses in identical twins. In that study: Twins showed a vaccine T cell response that reportedly seemed partly convergent, partly personalized.

The specimen was CD4+ T cells sorted from blood. This clonotype was sampled from a woman aged 18-29 years in good health.

DNA of the CDR3: TGTGCCAGCAGCTTAACTTCCGTGTTCGATACGCAGTATTTT. Translating it yields CASSLTSVFDTQYF. The V gene is TRBV7-3, the J gene TRBJ2-3; no firm D call. Germline CDR1 reads SGHTA; CDR2 reads FQGTGA. The CDR3 sequence is 14 residues long. The V end lost 0 bases, the J end lost 6 bases, and 10 bases lay between the germline ends.